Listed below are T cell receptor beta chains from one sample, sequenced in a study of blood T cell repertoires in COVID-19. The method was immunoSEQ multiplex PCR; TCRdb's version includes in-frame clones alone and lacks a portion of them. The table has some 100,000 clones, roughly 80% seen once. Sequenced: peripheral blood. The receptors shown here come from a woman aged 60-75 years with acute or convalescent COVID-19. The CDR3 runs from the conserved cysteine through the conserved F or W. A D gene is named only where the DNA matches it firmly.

CASSQDAGSMTGLAEEQYF TGCGCCAGCAGCCAAGATGCTGGGTCTATGACGGGACTAGCTGAAGAGCAGTACTTC TRBJ2-7 TRBV4-1 TRBD2
CASGLSGGETQYF TGTGCTAGTGGTTTGTCCGGCGGAGAGACCCAGTACTTC TRBJ2-5 TRBV12-5 .
CASSSGAQETQYF TGTGCCAGCAGCAGCGGGGCCCAAGAGACCCAGTACTTC TRBJ2-5 TRBV11-3 TRBD2
CASSLGRGDSLPYEQYF TGTGCCAGCAGCTTAGGTAGGGGGGACAGTCTTCCCTACGAGCAGTACTTC TRBJ2-7 TRBV7-9 .
CASSLVGGGPTDTQYF TGTGCCAGCAGCTTAGTGGGCGGGGGCCCCACAGATACGCAGTATTTT TRBJ2-3 TRBV7-9 .
CASSDGGLGNIQYF TGCGCCAGCAGTGACGGAGGTCTGGGAAACATTCAGTACTTC TRBJ2-4 TRBV10-1 .
CASSVGLAGGTSSYNEQFF TGTGCCAGCAGCGTAGGTCTAGCGGGAGGCACGAGCTCCTACAATGAGCAGTTCTTC TRBJ2-1 TRBV9 TRBD2
CASSPGTSGRTGELFF TGTGCCAGCTCACCTGGGACTAGCGGACGCACCGGGGAGCTGTTTTTT TRBJ2-2 TRBV18 TRBD2
CATSDFQGNRQFF TGTGCCACCAGTGATTTTCAGGGGAATCGGCAGTTCTTC TRBJ2-1 TRBV24-1 .
CASSLDRSTDTQYF TGCGCCAGCAGCCTTGACAGGAGCACAGATACGCAGTATTTT TRBJ2-3 TRBV5-1 .
CASSLTGTWSGYTF TGTGCCAGCAGCCTCACCGGGACATGGAGCGGCTACACCTTC TRBJ1-2 TRBV28 .
CASSDGQAYNSPLHF TGTGCCAGCAGTGACGGACAGGCGTATAATTCACCCCTCCACTTT TRBJ1-6 TRBV6-1 TRBD1
CASSQGWRNYGYTF TGTGCCAGCAGCCAGGGTTGGAGAAACTATGGCTACACCTTC TRBJ1-2 TRBV6-5 .
CAISESGAKSGGQYNEQFF TGTGCCATCAGTGAGTCGGGGGCCAAATCAGGGGGCCAATACAATGAGCAGTTCTTC TRBJ2-1 TRBV10-3 TRBD1
CASSYWAQQETQYF TGTGCCAGCAGTTACTGGGCACAGCAAGAGACCCAGTACTTC TRBJ2-5 TRBV6-6 .
CASSQVTDLLGGYTF TGTGCCAGCAGCCAAGTGACAGACCTCCTTGGAGGCTACACCTTC TRBJ1-2 TRBV3-1/TRBV3-2 .
CASSEGLYESSYNEQFF TGTGCCAGCAGTGAAGGACTCTACGAAAGCTCCTACAATGAGCAGTTCTTC TRBJ2-1 TRBV6-1 .
CASSPRGGRADDSPLHF TGTGCCAGCAGCCCACGGGGGGGCAGGGCAGATGATTCACCCCTCCACTTT TRBJ1-6 TRBV7-9 .
CATSGQGSGANVLTF TGTGCCACCAGTGGGCAGGGGTCTGGGGCCAACGTCCTGACTTTC TRBJ2-6 TRBV24-1 .
CATSEGPGGGPREPQHF TGTGCCACCAGTGAGGGGCCCGGTGGAGGGCCTCGGGAGCCCCAGCATTTT TRBJ1-5 TRBV24-1 .
CASSPNRGSYNEQFF TGTGCCAGCAGCCCTAACAGGGGGTCCTACAATGAGCAGTTCTTC TRBJ2-1 TRBV5-4 TRBD1
CATSQQGQPSTDTQYF TGTGCCACATCTCAACAGGGACAGCCGAGCACAGATACGCAGTATTTT TRBJ2-3 TRBV19 TRBD1